This TCR beta chain was identified in a study of blood T cell repertoires in COVID-19. Study-level background: T cells, B-cell-depleted T cells, or PBMCs provided the cDNA or gDNA that served as material.

Germline loops: CDR1 LNHDA, CDR2 SQIVND (reference sequence). V lost 5 bases and J lost 0, with 4 bases in between. The CDR3 is 12 amino acids. Profiled with immunoSEQ multiplex PCR; TCRdb holds only in-frame clones, not every one. Of under 550,000 clones listed, around 90% are singletons. Seattle participants joined during active infection and were tracked over time. The chain recombines TRBV19 with TRBJ1-1, with D unclear. The specimen sequenced was peripheral blood. The source of this sequence is a man in his late teens or twenties with COVID-19, enrolled during active disease. The CDR3 sequence: CASSGMNTEAFF. In nucleotides, the CDR3 is TGTGCCAGTAGTGGCATGAACACTGAAGCTTTCTTT.